This T cell receptor beta chain appears in the sequencing data of a study of read filtering for tumor transcriptome and immune sequencing. The CDR3 sequence is 14 residues long. After removal of 7 bases from V and 5 bases from J, the junction contained 8 bases not matched to a gene. In this sample, this clonotype turned up many times. From around 440 ng of RNA, a library with molecular barcoded alpha/delta and beta/gamma adaptors was made. Each CDR3 protein is one row after TCRdb ran MiXCR on the reads. The data contain 50,000 or so distinct CDR3 sequences, roughly 19% of them singletons. Sequencing was carried out using a population of CD138-negative cells sorted from bone marrow. The sequence was obtained from a donor over 35 with multiple myeloma. The rearrangement links TRBV12-3 or TRBV12-4 to TRBJ2-3; the match to TRBD2 covers 8 bases. CDR3 region: CASNPGLGGDTQYF. The CDR3 DNA follows: TGTGCCAGCAATCCGGGACTAGGCGGAGATACGCAGTATTTT.